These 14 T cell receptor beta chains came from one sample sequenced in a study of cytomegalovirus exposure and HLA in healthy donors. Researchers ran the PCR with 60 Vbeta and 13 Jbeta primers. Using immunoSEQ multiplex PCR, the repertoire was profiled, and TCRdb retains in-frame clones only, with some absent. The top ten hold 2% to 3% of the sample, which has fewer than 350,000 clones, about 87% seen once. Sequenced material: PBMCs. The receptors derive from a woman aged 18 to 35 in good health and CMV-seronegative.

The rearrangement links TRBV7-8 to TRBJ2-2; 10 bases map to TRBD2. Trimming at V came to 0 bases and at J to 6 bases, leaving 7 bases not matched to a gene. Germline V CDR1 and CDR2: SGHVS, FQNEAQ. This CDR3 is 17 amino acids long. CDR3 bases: TGTGCCAGCAGCTTAGCTTTCCAGCGGGGGGGCCCCGGGGAGCTGTTTTTT. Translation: CASSLAFQRGGPGELFF.

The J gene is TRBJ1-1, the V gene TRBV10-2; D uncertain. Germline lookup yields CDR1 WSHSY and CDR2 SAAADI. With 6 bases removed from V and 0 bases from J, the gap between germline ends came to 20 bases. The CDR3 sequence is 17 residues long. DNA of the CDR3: TGCGCCAGCAGCGAGAGGACCGGGGTGTGGATGAACACTGAAGCTTTCTTT. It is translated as CASSERTGVWMNTEAFF.

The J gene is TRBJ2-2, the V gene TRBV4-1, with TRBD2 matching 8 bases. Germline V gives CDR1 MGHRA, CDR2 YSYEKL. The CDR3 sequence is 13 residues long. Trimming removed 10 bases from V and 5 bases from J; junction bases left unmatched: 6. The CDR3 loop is CATSGGETGELFF. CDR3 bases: TGCGCCACCTCGGGGGGGGAGACCGGGGAGCTGTTTTTT.

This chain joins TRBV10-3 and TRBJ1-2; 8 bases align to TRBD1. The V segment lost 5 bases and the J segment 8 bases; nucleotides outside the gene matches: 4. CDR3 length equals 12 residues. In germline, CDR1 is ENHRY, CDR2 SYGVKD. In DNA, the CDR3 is TGTGCCATCAGTACAGGGGGTGAGGGCTACACCTTC. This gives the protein CAISTGGEGYTF.

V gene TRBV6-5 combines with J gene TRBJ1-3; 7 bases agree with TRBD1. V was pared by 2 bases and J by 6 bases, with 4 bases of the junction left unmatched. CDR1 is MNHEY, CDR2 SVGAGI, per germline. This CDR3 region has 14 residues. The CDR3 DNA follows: TGTGCCAGCAGTTACGACAGGGTGGCAAACACCATATATTTT. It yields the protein CASSYDRVANTIYF.

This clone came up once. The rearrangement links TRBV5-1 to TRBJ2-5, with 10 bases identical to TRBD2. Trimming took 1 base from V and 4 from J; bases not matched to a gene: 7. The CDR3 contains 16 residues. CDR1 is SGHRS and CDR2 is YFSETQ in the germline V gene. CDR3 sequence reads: CASSLWMSGGAETQYF. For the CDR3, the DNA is TGCGCCAGCAGCTTGTGGATGAGCGGGGGGGCAGAGACCCAGTACTTC.

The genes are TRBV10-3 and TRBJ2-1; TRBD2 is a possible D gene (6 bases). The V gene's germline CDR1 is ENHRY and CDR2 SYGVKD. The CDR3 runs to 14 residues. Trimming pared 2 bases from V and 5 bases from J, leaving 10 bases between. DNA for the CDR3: TGTGCCATCAGTGAGACTAGCTGGCACAATGAGCAGTTCTTC. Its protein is CAISETSWHNEQFF.

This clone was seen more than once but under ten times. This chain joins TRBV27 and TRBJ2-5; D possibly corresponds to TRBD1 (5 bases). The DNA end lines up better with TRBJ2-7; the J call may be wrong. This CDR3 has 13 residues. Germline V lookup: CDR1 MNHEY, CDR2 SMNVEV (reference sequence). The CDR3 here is CASSYRSAYEQYF. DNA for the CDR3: TGTGCCAGCAGTTACAGGTCAGCCTACGAGCAGTACTTC.

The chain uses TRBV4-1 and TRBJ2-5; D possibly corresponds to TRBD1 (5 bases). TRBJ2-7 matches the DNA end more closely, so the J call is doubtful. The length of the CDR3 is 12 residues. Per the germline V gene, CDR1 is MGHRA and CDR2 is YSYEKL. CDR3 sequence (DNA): TGCGCCAGCGGGGCCGACTCCTACGAGCAGTACTTC. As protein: CASGADSYEQYF.

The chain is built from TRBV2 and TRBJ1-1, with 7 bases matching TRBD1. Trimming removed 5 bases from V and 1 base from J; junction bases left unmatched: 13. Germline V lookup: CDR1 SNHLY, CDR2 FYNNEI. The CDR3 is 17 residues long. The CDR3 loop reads CASSHRDSSVPNTEAFF. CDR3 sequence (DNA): TGTGCCAGCAGTCACCGGGACAGTTCAGTCCCGAACACTGAAGCTTTCTTT.

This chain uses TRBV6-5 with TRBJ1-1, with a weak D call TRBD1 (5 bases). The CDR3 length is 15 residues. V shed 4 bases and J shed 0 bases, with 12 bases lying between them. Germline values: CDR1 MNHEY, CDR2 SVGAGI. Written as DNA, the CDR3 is TGTGCCAGCAGTTCCCAGGGAACAATGAACACTGAAGCTTTCTTT. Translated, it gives CASSSQGTMNTEAFF.

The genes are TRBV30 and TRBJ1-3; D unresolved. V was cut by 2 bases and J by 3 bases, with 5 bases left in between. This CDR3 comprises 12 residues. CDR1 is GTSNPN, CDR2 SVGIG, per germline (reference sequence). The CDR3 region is CAWSQYGNTIYF. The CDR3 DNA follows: TGTGCCTGGAGTCAGTATGGAAACACCATATATTTT.

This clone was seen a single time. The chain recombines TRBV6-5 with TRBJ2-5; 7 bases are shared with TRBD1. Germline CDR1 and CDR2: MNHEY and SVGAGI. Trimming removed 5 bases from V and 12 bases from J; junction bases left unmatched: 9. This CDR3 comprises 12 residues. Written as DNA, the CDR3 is TGTGCCAGCAGTGAAGGATCAGGGACAGAGTACTTC. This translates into CASSEGSGTEYF.

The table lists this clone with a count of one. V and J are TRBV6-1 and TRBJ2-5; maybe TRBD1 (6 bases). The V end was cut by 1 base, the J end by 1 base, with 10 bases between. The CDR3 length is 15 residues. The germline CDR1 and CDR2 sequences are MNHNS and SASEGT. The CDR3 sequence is CASSEDRAGQETQYF. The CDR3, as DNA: TGTGCCAGCAGTGAAGACAGGGCCGGCCAAGAGACCCAGTACTTC.